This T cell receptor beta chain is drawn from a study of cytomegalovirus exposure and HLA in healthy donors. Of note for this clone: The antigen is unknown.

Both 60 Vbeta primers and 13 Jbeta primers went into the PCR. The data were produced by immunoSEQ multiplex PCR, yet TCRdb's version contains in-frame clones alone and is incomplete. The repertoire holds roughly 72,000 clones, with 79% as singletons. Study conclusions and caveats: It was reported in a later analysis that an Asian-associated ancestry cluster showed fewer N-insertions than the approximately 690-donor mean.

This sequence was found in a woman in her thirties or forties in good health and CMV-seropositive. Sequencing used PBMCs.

This CDR3 reads CASSQDWGGLGTEAFF. CDR3 coding DNA: TGCGCCAGCAGCCAAGATTGGGGAGGTCTCGGGACTGAAGCTTTCTTT. The gene calls are TRBV4-1 and TRBJ1-1; D remains unclear. Germline V gene lookup returns CDR1 MGHRA and CDR2 YSYEKL. The CDR3 sequence is 16 residues long. V dropped 0 bases and J dropped 5 bases, with 16 bases sitting between them.